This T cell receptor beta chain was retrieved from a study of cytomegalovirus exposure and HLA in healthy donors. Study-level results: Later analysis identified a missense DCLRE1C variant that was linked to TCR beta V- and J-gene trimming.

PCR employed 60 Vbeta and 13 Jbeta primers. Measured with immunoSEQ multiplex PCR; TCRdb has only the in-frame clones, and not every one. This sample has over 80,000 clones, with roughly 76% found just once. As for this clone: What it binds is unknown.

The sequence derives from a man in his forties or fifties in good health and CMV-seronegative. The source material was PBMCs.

The CDR3 spells CASSWEGPNTEAFF. CDR3 DNA sequence: TGCGCCAGCAGCTGGGAGGGGCCAAACACTGAAGCTTTCTTT. This chain uses TRBV5-1 with TRBJ1-1; perhaps TRBD1 as D (5 bases). The CDR3 length is 14 residues. V gave up 3 bases and J gave up 2 bases, with 11 bases separating them. CDR1 SGHRS and CDR2 YFSETQ come from the germline V gene.